The present T cell receptor (beta chain) was sequenced within a study of T cell responses to AZD1222 COVID-19 vaccine. The method was immunoSEQ multiplex PCR; TCRdb's version includes in-frame clones alone and lacks a portion of them. The repertoire includes about 100,000 clones, approximately 91% of them detected once, and around 17% sits in the top ten. A remark on this clone: Its antigen is undetermined.

Whole-study findings and limits: The study sampled repertoires only after the peak T cell response.

The clonotype comes from an adult in good health. The sample was peripheral blood, taken on day 0 of AZD1222 vaccination.

In DNA, the CDR3 is TGTGCCAGTAGGCCCGGGACTAGCAGCTACAATGAGCAGTTCTTC. It codes for CASRPGTSSYNEQFF. The chain uses TRBV19 and TRBJ2-1; 9 bases align to TRBD2. This CDR3 is built from 15 residues. The V segment lost 6 bases and the J segment 3 bases; nucleotides outside the gene matches: 6. Per germline, CDR1 LNHDA and CDR2 SQIVND (reference sequence).